The clone carrying this T cell receptor beta chain has ten or more counts. This sample was taken from a study of T cell repertoires in cytomegalovirus infection. Overall study context: Public TCR beta signature analysis indicated the presence of both CMV infection and matching HLA type.

V gave up 11 bases and J gave up 5 bases, with 11 bases separating them. The CDR3 runs 11 residues. The germline V gene encodes CDR1 SGHVS and CDR2 FQNEAQ. TCRdb reprocessed the reads via MiXCR and lists one record per CDR3 protein. The top ten hold roughly 17% of the sample, which has 110,000 to 150,000 distinct CDR3 sequences, approximately 5.9% seen once. Sequencing used PBMCs. J is TRBJ2-3 and V is TRBV7-8, with TRBD1 as a possible D gene (5 bases). The receptor comes from a human donor in good health (CMV status not recorded). Some clones in this sample may be carry-over from other donors' samples. The CDR3 region is CAGGHQDTQYF. As DNA, the CDR3 is TGTGCCGGCGGACACCAAGATACGCAGTATTTT.